This T cell receptor (beta chain) comes out of a study of blood T cells in healthy people across ages. Turning to this clonotype: Its antigen is as yet unknown.

Per sample, extraction of total RNA gave at least 5.5 micrograms in every case. Broader study findings: Diversity estimates drawn from one million T cells were deemed underestimates.

Through a sample-barcoded 5' primer and a J-beta primer mix, a second PCR was run for roughly 7 to 11 cycles. TCRdb re-analysed the 5' RACE reads in MiXCR, keeping a single row per CDR3 protein. The table lists approximately 850,000 distinct CDR3 sequences, about three fifths of them singletons. Sample: blood. The TCR was taken from a young man in good health.

CDR3 nucleotides: TGCGCCAGCCCCTACTTAGATAGTTCAAGGCCCACTCTCCGACAGGACCCGAACACTGAAGCTTTCTTT. It encodes CASPYLDSSRPTLRQDPNTEAFF. This chain links TRBV4-3 with TRBJ1-1; D possibly corresponds to TRBD1 (6 bases). V lost 8 bases and J lost 1, with 41 bases in between. Germline V gives CDR1 LGHNA, CDR2 YSLEER. This CDR3 comprises 23 residues.